These T cell receptor beta chains were read from a single sample in a study of blood T cells in healthy people across ages. Via MiXCR, TCRdb re-called the 5' RACE reads, giving one row per CDR3 protein. This sample has 660,000 or so distinct CDR3 sequences, with around three fifths found just once. The specimen was blood. Receptor source: a man aged 60-69 years in good health. Both conserved end residues are part of each CDR3. The D gene is left open where the match is weak. Part of the rows lack a size; the others show once, few, many or a class for expanded clones.

d_call	clone_size	v_call	j_call	cdr3_nt	cdr3_aa
-	-	TRBV2	TRBJ2-7	TGTGCCAGCACTCGACTTCTATACGAGCAGTACTTC	CASTRLLYEQYF
-	-	TRBV4-2	TRBJ2-1	TGTGCCAGCAGCCAAGATCTACCGAGCTCCTACAATGAGCAGTTCTTC	CASSQDLPSSYNEQFF
-	few	TRBV7-9	TRBJ1-2	TGTGCCAGCAGCTTAGTTCCAGGGAGCGCCCCCAACTATGGCTACACCTTC	CASSLVPGSAPNYGYTF
TRBD1	-	TRBV29-1	TRBJ2-5	TGCAGCGTTGAGGGACAGGGACTTGAAGAGACCCAGTACTTC	CSVEGQGLEETQYF
-	many	TRBV20-1	TRBJ2-5	TGCAGTGCTAGAGATCTGAGGCTCCAAGAGACCCAGTACTTC	CSARDLRLQETQYF
-	-	TRBV6-2/TRBV6-3	TRBJ2-5	TGTGCCAGCAGCCCCCTCGGGAGCATCCTTGATAGGACCCAGTACTTC	CASSPLGSILDRTQYF
-	-	TRBV6-5	TRBJ2-1	TGTGCCAGCAGTTACTCCGCCGCGACAGGATACAATGAGCAGTTCTTC	CASSYSAATGYNEQFF
-	-	TRBV2	TRBJ1-4	TGTGCCAGCAGTCGAAGGGGGGTAGTCGAAAAACTGTTTTTT	CASSRRGVVEKLFF
-	few	TRBV20-1	TRBJ1-1	TGCAGTGCTAGTCCCTCCGACGCTGAAGCTTTCTTT	CSASPSDAEAFF
-	many	TRBV3-1	TRBJ2-6	TGTGCCAGCAGCCAAACCGGCGCTGGGGCCAACGTCCTGACTTTC	CASSQTGAGANVLTF
-	many	TRBV7-9	TRBJ1-2	TGTGCCAGCAGCTTAGGGACGGCCGGATATGGCTACACCTTC	CASSLGTAGYGYTF
-	-	TRBV2	TRBJ2-5	TGTGCCAGCCGTGGGGCTTTCCAAGAGACCCAGTACTTC	CASRGAFQETQYF
TRBD2	-	TRBV13	TRBJ2-1	TGTGCCAGCAGCTTAGGGGCCCGGGGGGCCTACAATGAGCAGTTCTTC	CASSLGARGAYNEQFF
TRBD2	once	TRBV20-1	TRBJ2-4	TGCAGTGCTAGAGGACCGGGGGGGTGGGGCAAAAACATTCAGTACTTC	CSARGPGGWGKNIQYF
-	-	TRBV7-2	TRBJ2-3	TGTGCCAGCAGCGTATCAGGCAATCCAGATACGCAGTATTTT	CASSVSGNPDTQYF
TRBD1	-	TRBV2	TRBJ1-1	TGTGCCAGCAGTGGACAGGGGACAGTGAACACTGAAGCTTTCTTT	CASSGQGTVNTEAFF
-	-	TRBV10-3	TRBJ2-2	TGTGCCATCAGTGGGGGGACTCAGAACACCGGGGAGCTGTTTTTT	CAISGGTQNTGELFF
TRBD1	-	TRBV20-1	TRBJ1-6	TGCAGTGCTCAAGGACAGGGAAGGTATTCACCCCTCCACTTT	CSAQGQGRYSPLHF
-	-	TRBV4-2	TRBJ1-1	TGTGCCAGCAGCCTTCCGCCCGGGGGGGGGGACACTGAAGCTTTCTTT	CASSLPPGGGDTEAFF
TRBD2	-	TRBV5-1	TRBJ2-3	TGCGCCAGCAGCTTGAGGGCAACAGCGGGGGGGCGAACAGATACGCAGTATTTT	CASSLRATAGGRTDTQYF
TRBD2	few	TRBV9	TRBJ2-4	TGTGCCAGCAGCGTATCTAGCGGGGGGGCTGGAAACATTCAGTACTTC	CASSVSSGGAGNIQYF
-	-	TRBV25-1	TRBJ2-7	TGTGCCAGCAGTGATTGTCGTAGGAGGGCCACACTTTCCTACGAGCAGTACTTC	CASSDCRRRATLSYEQYF
-	-	TRBV3-1	TRBJ2-5	TGTGCCAGCAGGACCGGATTCGATGGGCACCAAGAGACCCAGTACTTC	CASRTGFDGHQETQYF
TRBD1	-	TRBV28	TRBJ2-7	TGTGCCAGCAGTATCGGGACAGTAACCTACGAGCAGTACTTC	CASSIGTVTYEQYF
-	few	TRBV4-1	TRBJ1-5	TGCGCCAGCAGCCCCGGGGATCGCAATCAGCCCCAGCATTTT	CASSPGDRNQPQHF
TRBD1	-	TRBV6-5	TRBJ1-2	TGTGCCAGCAGTTACTCGTCCGGCAGGGGGAACTATGGCTACACCTTC	CASSYSSGRGNYGYTF
TRBD2	-	TRBV20-1	TRBJ2-5	TGCAGTGCTGGCCCCCGACTAGCGGGGGGCCGGGAGACCCAGTACTTC	CSAGPRLAGGRETQYF